These 28 T cell receptor beta chains were sequenced from one sample in a study of vaccination effects on CD4 cells after COVID-19. Under the ViraFEST assay, PBMC were stimulated with viral peptide pools so that antigen-specific CD4+ T cells expanded. Sequencing was performed afterwards. A roughly ten-day culture period preceded the isolation of CD4+ T cells. The cohort was immunized with two doses of either the BNT162b2 or mRNA-1273 vaccine. Which antigens these TCRs recognize remains unknown. TCRdb's copy holds only in-frame clones and misses some; the assay was immunoSEQ multiplex PCR. The table has 20,000 to 25,000 clones, more than 80% seen once. Sequencing used CD4+ T cells from PBMCs cultured with SARS-CoV-2 spike peptides, obtained after COVID-19 vaccination. These receptor sequences come from a human donor who received a COVID-19 vaccine. Some clones in this sample may be carry-over from other donors' samples.

The V and J genes are TRBV4-2 and TRBJ1-4, with D possibly matching TRBD1 (6 bases). The CDR3 is made up of 16 amino acids. Trimming stripped 4 bases from V and 4 bases from J, with 16 bases between. The V gene's germline CDR1 is LGHNA and CDR2 YNFKEQ. The CDR3 DNA follows: TGTGCCAGCAGCCGAAATAGGGGGGGCCTTAATGAAAAACTGTTTTTT. Translated: CASSRNRGGLNEKLFF.

The rearrangement links TRBV6-1 to TRBJ1-5, with D perhaps matching TRBD1 (5 bases). There are 16 residues in the CDR3. Per the germline V gene, CDR1 is MNHNS and CDR2 is SASEGT. V lost 1 base and J lost 3, with 13 bases in between. CDR3 residues: CASSEGAGRTNQPQHF. CDR3 coding DNA: TGTGCCAGCAGTGAAGGGGCAGGGAGAACCAATCAGCCCCAGCATTTT.

This rearrangement joins TRBV5-1 to TRBJ1-5; 7 nucleotides agree with TRBD1. J gave up 3 bases and V 4 bases, and 4 bases lay outside the gene matches. Germline CDR1 and CDR2: SGHRS and YFSETQ. The CDR3 consists of 14 residues. CDR3 amino acids: CASSPGQNNQPQHF. CDR3 DNA: TGCGCCAGCAGCCCGGGACAGAACAATCAGCCCCAGCATTTT.

V and J are TRBV3-1 (or the pseudogene TRBV3-2) and TRBJ2-5, with D possibly called TRBD1 or TRBD2 (6 bases each). The CDR3 contains 16 residues. Germline lookup yields CDR1 LGHDT and CDR2 YNNKEL (reference sequence). Between the trimmed V and J ends, which lost 4 bases and 5 bases, there was a span of 20 bases. The CDR3 DNA follows: TGTGCCAGCAGCCCCTGGGTGGGGGGCCACGGGGAGACCCAGTACTTC. Its protein is CASSPWVGGHGETQYF.

The genes are TRBV28 and TRBJ1-5; D ambiguous. V was trimmed by 7 bases and J by 4 bases, leaving 14 bases between them. Germline CDR1 MDHEN, CDR2 SYDVKM. This CDR3 is built from 14 residues. In DNA form, the CDR3 reads TGTGCCAGCACCCGTGGAGGTTCAAATCAGCCCCAGCATTTT. Its protein is CASTRGGSNQPQHF.

The chain recombines TRBV6-5 with TRBJ1-6; 7 bases agree with TRBD1. The V segment lost 6 bases and the J segment 6 bases; nucleotides outside the gene matches: 8. CDR1 is MNHEY, CDR2 SVGAGI, per germline. This CDR3 spans 15 amino acids. This CDR3 is CASRSTGSGNSPLHF. DNA for the CDR3: TGTGCCAGCAGATCGACAGGGTCTGGTAATTCACCCCTCCACTTT.

The V gene is TRBV11-2, the J gene TRBJ1-2, with 7 positions matching TRBD1. Germline V lookup: CDR1 SGHAT, CDR2 FQNNGV. Trimming took 5 bases from V and 2 from J; bases not matched to a gene: 5. CDR3 length equals 14 residues. The CDR3 here is CASSPRTGNYGYTF. The CDR3 bases are TGTGCCAGCAGCCCACGGACAGGCAACTATGGCTACACCTTC.

V gene TRBV3-1 (or the pseudogene TRBV3-2) combines with J gene TRBJ1-5, with 11 bases identical to TRBD1. Germline trimming cut 1 base from V and 3 bases from J; bases unmatched to any gene: 5. CDR1 is LGHDT and CDR2 is YNNKEL in the germline V gene (reference sequence). The CDR3 runs 17 residues. The CDR3 nucleotides are TGTGCCAGCAGCCAAGGAAGGACAGGGGGCCTCAATCAGCCCCAGCATTTT. Amino acids: CASSQGRTGGLNQPQHF.

V gene TRBV12-3 or TRBV12-4 combines with J gene TRBJ1-4; weak D call: TRBD1 (6 bases). V was trimmed by 6 bases and J by 10 bases, leaving 15 bases between them. CDR3 length: 13 residues. CDR3: CASRVDLRGKLFF. In nucleotides, the CDR3 is TGTGCCAGCAGGGTGGACCTCAGGGGAAAACTGTTTTTT.

A few counts support this clone. The chain is built from TRBV5-1 and TRBJ1-4; 9 bases fit TRBD1. The ends lost 4 bases at V and 0 bases at J; junction bases unmatched: 16. This CDR3 spans 20 amino acids. From germline, CDR1 is SGHRS and CDR2 YFSETQ. The CDR3 loop is CASSQNPGQGMGTTNEKLFF. The CDR3 region has the DNA TGCGCCAGCAGCCAAAATCCGGGACAGGGCATGGGGACAACTAATGAAAAACTGTTTTTT.

V is TRBV30 and J is TRBJ2-1; no firm D call. The CDR3 is 12 residues long. V was cut by 0 bases and J by 9 bases, with 9 bases left in between. Per the germline V gene, CDR1 is GTSNPN and CDR2 is SVGIG (reference sequence). The CDR3 sequence is CAWSVLVAEQFF. The CDR3 DNA is TGTGCCTGGAGTGTACTGGTTGCTGAGCAGTTCTTC.

The chain links TRBV2 to TRBJ1-3, with TRBD1 matching 8 bases. The ends lost 3 bases at V and 4 bases at J; junction bases unmatched: 2. Per germline, CDR1 SNHLY and CDR2 FYNNEI. The CDR3 runs 14 residues. The CDR3 reads CASSEGQAGNTIYF. DNA for the CDR3: TGTGCCAGCAGTGAGGGACAGGCGGGAAACACCATATATTTT.

The chain employs TRBV28 and TRBJ2-3, with D maybe TRBD1 (6 bases). Trimming took 0 bases from V and 1 from J, leaving 11 bases between them. This CDR3 has 16 amino acids. Per germline, CDR1 MDHEN and CDR2 SYDVKM. The CDR3: CASSLWATGRTDTQYF. DNA for the CDR3: TGTGCCAGCAGTTTATGGGCGACAGGCCGCACAGATACGCAGTATTTT. Combining the CDR3 with reference TRBV28 and TRBJ2-3 gives the whole variable domain DVKVTQSSRYLVKRTGEKVFLECVQDMDHENMFWYRQDPGLGLRLIYFSYDVKMKEKGDIPEGYSVSREKKERFSLILESASTNQTSMYLCASSLWATGRTDTQYFGPGTRLTVL.

This clone appeared once. This chain joins TRBV6-2 or TRBV6-3 and TRBJ2-1, with a possible D match to TRBD2 (5 bases). V lost 2 bases to trimming and J lost 0 bases, with 8 bases between them. There are 15 residues in the CDR3. The germline CDR1 and CDR2 sequences are MNHEY and SVGEGT. The CDR3, as DNA: TGTGCCAGCAGTTACGTGGGGAGCTCCTACAATGAGCAGTTCTTC. The encoded protein is CASSYVGSSYNEQFF.

This chain joins TRBV7-8 and TRBJ1-5; 9 nucleotides match TRBD1. The germline V gene encodes CDR1 SGHVS and CDR2 FQNEAQ. The J segment lost 1 base and the V segment lost 4 bases, leaving 5 bases of the junction unmatched. The CDR3 totals 16 residues. This chain's CDR3 is CASSWKQGASNQPQHF. The CDR3 bases are TGTGCCAGCAGCTGGAAACAGGGGGCGAGCAATCAGCCCCAGCATTTT.

In this sample, this clone turned up once. The chain employs TRBV30 and TRBJ2-2; a possible D gene is TRBD1 (5 bases). Between the trimmed V and J ends, which lost 2 bases and 5 bases, there was a span of 12 bases. The germline CDR1 and CDR2 sequences are GTSNPN and SVGIG (reference sequence). This CDR3 comprises 14 residues. The CDR3 sequence is CAWSIQGYTGELFF. The CDR3 DNA reads TGTGCCTGGAGTATTCAGGGATATACCGGGGAGCTGTTTTTT.

V gene TRBV7-3 combines with J gene TRBJ2-1; TRBD1 is a possible D gene (5 bases). Per the germline V gene, CDR1 is SGHTA and CDR2 is FQGTGA. The CDR3 covers 13 residues. V was shortened by 3 bases and J by 9 bases, with 12 bases between the two germline ends. The CDR3 spells CASSLGREGEQFF. CDR3 coding DNA: TGTGCCAGCAGCTTGGGCAGGGAAGGTGAGCAGTTCTTC.

J is TRBJ1-3 and V is TRBV7-2; 7 bases align to TRBD1. The trim removed 6 bases at V and 8 bases at J, leaving 10 bases unmatched. The CDR3 consists of 14 residues. The germline gives CDR1 SGHTA, CDR2 FQGNSA. CDR3 DNA: TGTGCCAGCAGAATCACCGCAGGGGGGGACACCATATATTTT. Translating it yields CASRITAGGDTIYF.

This sequence joins TRBV11-2 and TRBJ2-1; 8 bases fit TRBD2. This CDR3 region has 17 residues. V trimming: 4 bases; J trimming: 4 bases; junction bases outside the gene matches: 12. The V gene's germline CDR1 is SGHAT and CDR2 FQNNGV. The CDR3 here is CASSSHRLAGKYNEQFF. DNA of the CDR3: TGTGCCAGCAGCTCGCACCGCTTAGCGGGGAAATACAATGAGCAGTTCTTC.

The genes are TRBV12-3 or TRBV12-4 and TRBJ1-6; D gene uncertain. The length of the CDR3 is 12 residues. V was trimmed by 6 bases and J by 9 bases, leaving 9 bases between them. DNA of the CDR3: TGTGCCAGCAGGAGGGAGGGTTCACCCCTCCACTTT. Translated, it gives CASRREGSPLHF.

The rearrangement links TRBV24-1 to TRBJ2-1; 9 bases fit TRBD2. The CDR3 has 19 residues. Trimming at V came to 5 bases and at J to 8 bases, leaving 21 bases not matched to a gene. Germline V gene data show CDR1 as KGHDR and CDR2 as SFDVKD. The CDR3 DNA sequence: TGTGCCACCAGTGCGGGCAGGGGGTTGAGGCGGGGGGGCCTGTATGAGCAGTTCTTC. This sequence encodes CATSAGRGLRRGGLYEQFF.

The V and J genes are TRBV15 and TRBJ1-5; the D is unclear. CDR1 and CDR2 from the germline V gene are LNHNV and YYDKDF (reference sequence). This CDR3 region has 15 residues. Trimming removed 0 bases at V and 6 bases at J, with 12 bases between. The CDR3 DNA is TGTGCCACCAGCAGAGATGGTCAGGAAAGTCAGCCCCAGCATTTT. It is translated as CATSRDGQESQPQHF. Looking up the rest from reference TRBV15 and TRBJ1-5 gives the full variable domain: DAMVIQNPRYQVTQFGKPVTLSCSQTLNHNVMYWYQQKSSQAPKLLFHYYDKDFNNEADTPDNFQSRRPNTSFCFLDIRSPGLGDTAMYLCATSRDGQESQPQHFGDGTRLSIL.

V gene TRBV30 combines with J gene TRBJ1-4; TRBD1 might be the D (5 bases). V lost 8 bases to trimming and J lost 8 bases, with 18 bases between them. CDR3 length: 13 residues. Germline V CDR1 and CDR2: GTSNPN, SVGIG (reference sequence). The CDR3 nucleotides are TGTGCCGGGTCCCGCAGGGTAAACGAAAAACTGTTTTTT. This translates into CAGSRRVNEKLFF.

This chain uses TRBV6-6 with TRBJ2-7; possibly TRBD1 for D (6 bases). Trimming left V 8 bases short and J 5 bases short, with 13 bases between. The CDR3 has 12 amino acids. Per germline, CDR1 MNHNY and CDR2 SVGAGI (reference sequence). The CDR3 region is CASGTGFNEQYV. DNA of the CDR3: TGTGCCAGCGGAACAGGGTTCAACGAGCAGTACGTC.

The J gene is TRBJ2-7, the V gene TRBV2, with TRBD1 identical over 7 bases. After removal of 6 bases from V and 4 bases from J, the junction contained 6 bases not matched to a gene. The germline CDR1 and CDR2 sequences are SNHLY and FYNNEI. The CDR3 consists of 13 residues. The CDR3 DNA reads as TGTGCCAGCAGAGGGGACAGATCATACGAGCAGTACGTC. Its translation: CASRGDRSYEQYV.

The chain is built from TRBV28 and TRBJ2-3; TRBD1 agrees at 7 bases. The CDR3 runs 14 residues. The V segment lost 4 bases and the J segment 4 bases; nucleotides outside the gene matches: 5. The germline CDR1 and CDR2 sequences are MDHEN and SYDVKM. The CDR3 spells CASSSLGGADTQYF. In DNA, the CDR3 is TGTGCCAGCAGTTCCTTAGGGGGCGCAGATACGCAGTATTTT.

V and J are TRBV24-1 and TRBJ2-5; 8 bases fit TRBD1. This CDR3 is built from 15 residues. The germline gives CDR1 KGHDR, CDR2 SFDVKD. With V trimmed by 1 base and J by 2 bases, 2 bases remained unmatched. CDR3 loop: CATSDFGTGQETQYF. The CDR3 nucleotides read TGTGCCACCAGTGATTTTGGGACAGGACAAGAGACCCAGTACTTC.

J is TRBJ2-5 and V is TRBV28; D perhaps matches TRBD2 (6 bases). This CDR3 contains 14 residues. Germline CDR1 reads MDHEN; CDR2 reads SYDVKM. The V end was cut by 5 bases, the J end by 4 bases, with 14 bases between. The DNA of the CDR3 is TGTGCCAGCAGTCTCGCCGGGGGTCGAGAGACCCAGTACTTC. It encodes CASSLAGGRETQYF.